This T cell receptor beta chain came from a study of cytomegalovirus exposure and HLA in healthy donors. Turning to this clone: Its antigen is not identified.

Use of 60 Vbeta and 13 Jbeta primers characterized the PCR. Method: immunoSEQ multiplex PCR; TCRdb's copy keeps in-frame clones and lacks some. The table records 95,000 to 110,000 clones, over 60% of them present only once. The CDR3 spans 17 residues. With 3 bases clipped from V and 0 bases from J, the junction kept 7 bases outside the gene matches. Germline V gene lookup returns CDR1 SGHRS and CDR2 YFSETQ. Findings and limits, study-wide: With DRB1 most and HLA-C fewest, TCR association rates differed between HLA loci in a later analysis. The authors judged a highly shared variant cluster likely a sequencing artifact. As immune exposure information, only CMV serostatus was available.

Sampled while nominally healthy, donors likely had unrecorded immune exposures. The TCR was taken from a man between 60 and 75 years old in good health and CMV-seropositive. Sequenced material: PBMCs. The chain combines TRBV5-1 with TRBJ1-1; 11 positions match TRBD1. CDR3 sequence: CASSWTGGGTMNTEAFF. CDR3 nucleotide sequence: TGCGCCAGCAGCTGGACAGGGGGCGGGACAATGAACACTGAAGCTTTCTTT.